The present T cell receptor (beta chain) was sequenced within a study of blood T cell repertoires in COVID-19 (dated by TCRdb to 2020 to 2021). In the study overall: The collaborator samples originated in the United States, Italy and Spain and spanned the acute and convalescent phases of COVID-19. Sample metadata almost always included a de-identified subject ID, COVID-19 status, age in years and sex. Where available, HLA class I and class II types were obtained from metadata supplied by the sample provider rather than from assay-based typing. The repertoires were released in a freely available public database meant as a resource for research on the immune response to SARS-CoV-2. The prospective study material was composed of cDNA or gDNA derived from T cells, B-cell-depleted T cells, or PBMCs. The samples were drawn from the first 160 participants of the ongoing ImmuneRACE study and from 950 to 1,500 subjects provided by 6 global collaborators. Subjects who had been exposed to COVID-19, were actively infected with it, or had recovered from it provided the deeply sampled blood TCRbeta repertoires that made up the dataset.

Samples from volunteer blood donors who had recovered from COVID-19 were contributed by a second Seattle source. Collaborating institutions collected whole blood in K2EDTA tubes following their own protocols. For TCRbeta analysis, collaborators shipped samples as frozen whole blood, isolated PBMCs, or DNA extracted from either of those sample types. Based on the germline V gene, the CDR1 and CDR2 sequences are MGHRA and YSYEKL. The CDR3 starts with the cysteine, ends with the phenylalanine, and has 18 residues. The sequence is cut down to CDR3 DNA, 54 bases in frame from base 1. V is cut back by 0 bases and J by 2 bases, with 12 bases in the junction unmatched. The research as a whole found: How much clinical and demographic metadata was included differed by source and by participant, and the metadata was provided uncurated.

TCRbeta CDR3 regions were amplified from genomic DNA using the immunoSEQ Assay, a bias-controlled multiplex PCR. The authors processed their data as follows. Nucleated cell counts per sample were estimated from amplification of reference gene primers within the assay. Sequence reads were collapsed and filtered to measure the absolute abundance of every unique TCRbeta CDR3 rearrangement. For each sample, productive Simpson clonality was calculated as the square root of Simpson's diversity index over productive rearrangements. Sourced from immuneACCESS, this table was stored by TCRdb with only in-frame sequences that have V and J called. A share of the clones is absent; for the studies checked, an unresolved V gene accounts for under half, and the remainder has no known explanation. The DNA gave D and trimming, while V, J and clone size come from that table. The table for this sample lists approximately 230,000 clones; 75% to 90% of them were counted only once. The ten largest clones add up to 2.2% of the sample.

About this clone itself: The antigen this receptor binds is unknown. No much larger clonotype is one base removed from it; base qualities were not supplied.

This TCR derives from a young man who had recovered from COVID-19. The chain was built from TRBV4-1 and TRBJ2-5; 7 central bases correspond to TRBD2. The sample comprised peripheral blood. The CDR3 region: CASSQEFSGGGIQETQYF. The nucleotide sequence is TGCGCCAGCAGCCAAGAATTTTCTGGCGGGGGAATACAAGAGACCCAGTACTTC.